The sequence of this T cell receptor (beta chain) was determined in a study of blood T cells in healthy people across ages (dated by TCRdb to about 2015). Notes on the research overall: Template switching captured roughly one uniquely barcoded TCR beta cDNA molecule per two T cells in model experiments. To track age-related changes in TCR beta repertoire diversity, the study relied on deep sequencing normalized with unique cDNA molecular identifiers. Donors were grouped into four age groups: young (average roughly 16 years), middle-aged (around 39), aged (about 60) and long-lived (approximately 81). Donors of different ages were randomly distributed across sequencing lanes to avoid experimental bias. The study analyzed two additional independent replicas of 1 million unique cDNA reads from the same blood draw for two donors, one aged 18 to 30 and one aged 80 or older.

The CDR3 holds 15 amino acids from the cysteine to the phenylalanine. This entry keeps only the CDR3 DNA: 45 bases, framed from base 1. In the germline V gene, CDR1 corresponds to MDHEN and CDR2 to SYDVKM. The germline V and J ends show losses of 6 bases and 5 bases respectively, and no gene match explains 9 bases of the junction. Points on this clonotype: The clone's antigen remains unknown. No much larger clone is present one base from it, and per-base qualities are unavailable.

Systemically healthy Caucasian individuals from Russia, 35 to 50 in total and aged roughly 6 to 90 years, were included as donors. Ten milliliters of peripheral blood were drawn from each donor into EDTA-treated Vacutainer tubes. Ficoll-Paque density-gradient centrifugation was used to isolate PBMCs, with at least 7 million per sample. Trizol reagent was used to extract total RNA from the PBMCs, yielding at least 6 micrograms per sample. The percentages of naive CD45RAhigh/CD27high T cells were determined by flow cytometry on a PBMC aliquot from every donor. The library came from 5' RACE. Sequencing was carried out with an Illumina HiSeq 2500. The second PCR ran for about 7 to 11 cycles and used a J-beta primer mix along with a sample-barcoded 5' primer. Each TCR beta cDNA molecule received a unique molecular identifier from a template-switch 5' adaptor carrying 12 random nucleotides. At least 2.5 million CDR3-containing paired-end reads were obtained from each sample. The Mint cDNA synthesis kit, primed by a TRBC-specific oligonucleotide, was used to synthesize first-strand cDNA from all RNA. Following uracil-DNA glycosylase treatment, a first 18-cycle PCR with universal primers M1SS and BC2_uni_R was performed on all cDNA. For the original study's pipeline: For normalization, 1 million high-quality reads were randomly selected from each sample, with every read carrying a distinct molecular identifier. Reads sharing molecular identifiers were discarded rather than binned into consensus sequences. MiTCR, with a Q25 quality threshold and the strictest error-elimination algorithm, was used for CDR3 identification, clonotype clustering and error correction. A nonparametric unseen species model with Euler transformation was used to estimate lower-bound total TCR beta diversity. TCRdb passed the public sequencing reads through fastp at Q25 and MiXCR, retaining productive beta sequences. For every CDR3 protein sequence, its rows merge into one entry that carries the most common genes and DNA. TCRdb's processing, not the authors', yielded these V and J calls. Present in this sample are around 1,600,000 distinct CDR3 sequences, under 55% of which were seen just once. The ten largest make up over 3.5% of the sample.

What the research found in general, with its limitations: The long-lived group showed more naive CD4+ T cells, fewer expanded clones and increased TCR diversity than the aged group, suggesting age selection. Because donor CMV infection status was unknown, age-related changes in expanded clonotypes were potentially confounded. The percentage of naive T cells measured by flow cytometry correlated strongly with observed TCR beta diversity. As age increased, observed TCR beta diversity per million T cells dropped in a roughly linear way, and a significant reduction was already evident by age 40. Estimates of total diversity based on one million sequenced T cells were regarded as lower bounds and as underestimates. Conclusive comparison of naive and antigen-experienced compartments was prevented by the profiling of bulk unsorted PBMCs.

The sequenced sample consisted of blood. The chain was built from TRBV28 and TRBJ2-3, with 9 bases in between that match TRBD2. The sequence was collected from a young woman in good health. The CDR3 in this case is CASRKLAGVLDTQYF. The sequence in DNA is TGTGCCAGCAGGAAGTTAGCGGGGGTGCTAGATACGCAGTATTTT.